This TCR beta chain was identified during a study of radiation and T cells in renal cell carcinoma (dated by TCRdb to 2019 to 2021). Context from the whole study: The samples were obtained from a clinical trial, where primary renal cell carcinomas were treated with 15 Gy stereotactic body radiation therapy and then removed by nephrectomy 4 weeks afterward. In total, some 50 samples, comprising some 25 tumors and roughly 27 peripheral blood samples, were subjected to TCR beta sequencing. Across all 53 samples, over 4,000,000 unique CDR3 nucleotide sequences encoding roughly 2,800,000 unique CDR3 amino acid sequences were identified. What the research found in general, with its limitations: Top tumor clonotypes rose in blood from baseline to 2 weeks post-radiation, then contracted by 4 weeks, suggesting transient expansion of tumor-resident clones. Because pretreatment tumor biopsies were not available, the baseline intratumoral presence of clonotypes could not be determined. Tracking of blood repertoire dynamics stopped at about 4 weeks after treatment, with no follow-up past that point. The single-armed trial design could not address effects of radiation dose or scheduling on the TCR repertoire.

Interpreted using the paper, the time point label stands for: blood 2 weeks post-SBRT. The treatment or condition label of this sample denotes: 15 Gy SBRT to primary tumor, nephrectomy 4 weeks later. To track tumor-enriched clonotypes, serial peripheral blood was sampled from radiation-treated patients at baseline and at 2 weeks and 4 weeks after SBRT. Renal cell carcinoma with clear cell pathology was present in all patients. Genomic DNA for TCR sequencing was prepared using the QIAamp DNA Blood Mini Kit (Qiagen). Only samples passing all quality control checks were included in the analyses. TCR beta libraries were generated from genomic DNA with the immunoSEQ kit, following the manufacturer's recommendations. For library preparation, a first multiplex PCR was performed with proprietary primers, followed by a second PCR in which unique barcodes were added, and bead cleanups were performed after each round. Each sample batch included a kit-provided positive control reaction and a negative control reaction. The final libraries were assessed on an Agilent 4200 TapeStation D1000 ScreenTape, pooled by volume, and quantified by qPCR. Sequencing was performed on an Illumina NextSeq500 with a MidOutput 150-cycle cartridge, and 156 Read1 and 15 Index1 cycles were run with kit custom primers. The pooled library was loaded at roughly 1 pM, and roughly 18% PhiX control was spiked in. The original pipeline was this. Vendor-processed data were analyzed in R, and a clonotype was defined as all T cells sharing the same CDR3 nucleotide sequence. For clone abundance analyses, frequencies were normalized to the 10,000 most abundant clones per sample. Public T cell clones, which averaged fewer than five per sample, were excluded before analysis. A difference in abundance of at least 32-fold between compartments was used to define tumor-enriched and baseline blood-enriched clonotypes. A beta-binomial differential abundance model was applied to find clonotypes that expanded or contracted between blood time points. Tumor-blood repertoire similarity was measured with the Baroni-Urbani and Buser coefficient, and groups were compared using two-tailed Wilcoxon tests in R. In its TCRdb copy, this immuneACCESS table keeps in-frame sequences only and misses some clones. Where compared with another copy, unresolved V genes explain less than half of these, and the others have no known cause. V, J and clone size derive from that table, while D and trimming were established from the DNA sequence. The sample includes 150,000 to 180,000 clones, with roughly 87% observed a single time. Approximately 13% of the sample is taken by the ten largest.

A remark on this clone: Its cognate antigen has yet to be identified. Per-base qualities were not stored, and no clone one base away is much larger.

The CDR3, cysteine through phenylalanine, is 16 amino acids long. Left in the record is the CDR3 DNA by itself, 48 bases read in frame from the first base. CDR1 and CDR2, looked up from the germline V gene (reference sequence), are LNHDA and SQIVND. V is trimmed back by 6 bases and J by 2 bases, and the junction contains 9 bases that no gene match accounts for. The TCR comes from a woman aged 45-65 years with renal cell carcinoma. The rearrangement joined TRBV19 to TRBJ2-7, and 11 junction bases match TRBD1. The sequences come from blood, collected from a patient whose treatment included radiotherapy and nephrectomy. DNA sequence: TGTGCCAGTAGCTGGACAGGGGGCGGATACACCTACGAGCAGTACTTC. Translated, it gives CASSWTGGGYTYEQYF.